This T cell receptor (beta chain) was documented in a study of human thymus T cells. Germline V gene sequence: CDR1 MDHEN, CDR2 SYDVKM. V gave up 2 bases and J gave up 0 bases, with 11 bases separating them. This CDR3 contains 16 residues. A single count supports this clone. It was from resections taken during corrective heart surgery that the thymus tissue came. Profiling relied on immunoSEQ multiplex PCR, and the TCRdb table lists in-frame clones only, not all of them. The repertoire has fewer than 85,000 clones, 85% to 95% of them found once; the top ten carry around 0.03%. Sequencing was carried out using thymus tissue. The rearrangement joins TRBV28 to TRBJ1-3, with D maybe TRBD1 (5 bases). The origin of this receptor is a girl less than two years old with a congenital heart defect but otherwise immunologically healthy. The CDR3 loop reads CASSLKETVSGNTIYF. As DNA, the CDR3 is TGTGCCAGCAGTTTAAAGGAGACAGTCTCTGGAAACACCATATATTTT. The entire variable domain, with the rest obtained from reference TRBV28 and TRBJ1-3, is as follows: DVKVTQSSRYLVKRTGEKVFLECVQDMDHENMFWYRQDPGLGLRLIYFSYDVKMKEKGDIPEGYSVSREKKERFSLILESASTNQTSMYLCASSLKETVSGNTIYFGEGSWLTVV.